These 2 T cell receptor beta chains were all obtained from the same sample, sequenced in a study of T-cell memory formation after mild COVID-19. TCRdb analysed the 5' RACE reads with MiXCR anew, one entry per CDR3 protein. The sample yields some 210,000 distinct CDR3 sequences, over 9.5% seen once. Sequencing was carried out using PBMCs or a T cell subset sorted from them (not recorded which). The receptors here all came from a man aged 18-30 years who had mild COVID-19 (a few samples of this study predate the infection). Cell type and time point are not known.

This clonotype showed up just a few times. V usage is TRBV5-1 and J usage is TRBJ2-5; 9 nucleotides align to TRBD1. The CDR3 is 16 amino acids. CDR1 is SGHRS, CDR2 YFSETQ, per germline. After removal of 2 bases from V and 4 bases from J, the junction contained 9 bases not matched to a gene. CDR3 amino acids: CASSFTGDRVVETQYF. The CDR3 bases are TGCGCCAGCAGCTTTACCGGGGACAGGGTCGTAGAGACCCAGTACTTC.

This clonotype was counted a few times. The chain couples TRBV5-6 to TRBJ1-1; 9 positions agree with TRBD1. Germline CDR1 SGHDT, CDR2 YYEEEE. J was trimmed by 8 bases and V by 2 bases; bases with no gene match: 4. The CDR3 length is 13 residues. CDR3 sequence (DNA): TGTGCCAGCAGCTTTCGGGACAGGGAGGAAGCTTTCTTT. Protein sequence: CASSFRDREEAFF.